This T cell receptor (beta chain) was documented in a study of OX40 agonist ivuxolimab in advanced cancers. Study-wide context: Hepatocellular carcinoma, melanoma, renal cell or head and neck cancer affected the dose-escalation patients. Previous treatment with anti-PD-1, anti-PD-L1 or anti-CTLA-4 therapy was allowed; less than 45% had received some. The study, taken as a whole, reports: Which antigen the expanded peripheral T cells recognized is unknown. With doses of 0.1 to 3.0 mg/kg, CD4+ and CD8+ blood T cells had undergone clonal expansion by week 6.

Assay used: immunoSEQ multiplex PCR; TCRdb lists only in-frame clones, some missing. The sample consists of approximately 61,000 clones, about 80% of them appearing once. V was trimmed by 4 bases and J by 5 bases, leaving 11 bases between them. CDR1 and CDR2 (germline): SNHLY, FYNNEI. This CDR3 is 14 amino acids long. This clone was detected once. Its cognate antigen is unknown. This specimen was CD4+ or CD8+ T cells sorted from blood, taken in a trial of the OX40 agonist ivuxolimab. V and J are TRBV2 and TRBJ2-2; D remains ambiguous. This receptor was taken from an adult with an advanced solid tumor such as melanoma, head and neck, liver or kidney cancer. The CDR3 bases are TGTGCCAGCAGTGGTGAGTCGGAGACCGGGGAGCTGTTTTTT. The encoded protein is CASSGESETGELFF.